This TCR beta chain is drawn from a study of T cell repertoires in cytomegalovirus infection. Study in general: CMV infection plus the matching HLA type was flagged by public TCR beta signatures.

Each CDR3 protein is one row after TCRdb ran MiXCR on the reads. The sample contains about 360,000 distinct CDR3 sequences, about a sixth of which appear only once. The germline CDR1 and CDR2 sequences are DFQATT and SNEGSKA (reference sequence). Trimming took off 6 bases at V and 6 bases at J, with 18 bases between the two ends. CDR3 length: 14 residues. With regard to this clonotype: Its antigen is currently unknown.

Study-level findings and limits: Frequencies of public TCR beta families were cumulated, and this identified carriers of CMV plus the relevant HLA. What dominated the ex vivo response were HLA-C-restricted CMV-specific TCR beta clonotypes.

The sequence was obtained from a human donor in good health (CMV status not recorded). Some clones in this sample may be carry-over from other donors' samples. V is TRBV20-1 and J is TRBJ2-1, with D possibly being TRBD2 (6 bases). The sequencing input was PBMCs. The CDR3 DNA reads TGCAGTGCACCACGGTTACTGGGGGGCAATGAGCAGTTCTTC. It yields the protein CSAPRLLGGNEQFF.